Detailed here is one T cell receptor (beta chain). The antigen is unknown. The J segment lost 6 bases and the V segment lost 2 bases, leaving 8 bases of the junction unmatched. CDR3 size: 16 residues. The source of the sample is a study of post-analysis software for immune sequencing data. The TCR beta cDNA libraries contained unique molecular identifiers. Between about 0.85 and 10 million T cells gave rise to 500,000 to 600,000 cDNA molecules. TCRdb passed the PCR reads through MiXCR, listing each CDR3 protein once. The sample contains 750,000 to 900,000 distinct CDR3 sequences, more than 45% of which appear only once. Study results and caveats: People with multiple sclerosis had a significantly lower normalized Chao1 diversity than controls did. Four to six TRBV segments were more frequent in patients than controls; TRBV5-6, TRBV5-1 and TRBV20-1 belonged to this group.

The rearrangement links TRBV12-3 or TRBV12-4 to TRBJ1-1; 11 nucleotides match TRBD1. This TCR derives from a girl between 5 and 17 years old with multiple sclerosis. The sequenced sample was blood. The CDR3 DNA follows: TGTGCCAGCAGTTTAAGGGGGGGACAGGGGGGACCTGAAGCTTTCTTT. It yields the protein CASSLRGGQGGPEAFF.